This TCR beta chain is drawn from a study of shared clonotypes between healthy human individuals. Whole-study results and caveats: Naive CD4 clonotypes were shared across a handful of donors at about 5.2%. Generation probabilities were higher for clonotypes shared across all four sorted-subset donors than for unshared ones.

A word on this clone: What it binds is not known.

Naive CD8 populations comprised CD45RO-negative cells positively selected for CCR7, excluding terminally differentiated effector memory CD45RA+ cells. The donor cohort consisted entirely of Caucasian adults residing in Nashville, Tennessee. The CDR3 extends over 15 amino acids. CDR1 is SGDLS, CDR2 YYNGEE, per germline. The V and J ends lost 3 bases and 3 bases, in that order; junction bases with no gene match: 3. Generated by immunoSEQ multiplex PCR, the TCRdb table keeps only in-frame clones and is missing some. This table has roughly 2,000,000 clones, over 85% appearing once. The chain carries TRBV9 and TRBJ1-6, with TRBD1 identical over 7 bases. This clonotype was obtained from a young man in good health. The specimen sequenced was naive CD8+ T cells sorted from blood. The CDR3 nucleotides read TGTGCCAGCAGCGCAGGACAGGTCTATAATTCACCCCTCCACTTT. Translated: CASSAGQVYNSPLHF.